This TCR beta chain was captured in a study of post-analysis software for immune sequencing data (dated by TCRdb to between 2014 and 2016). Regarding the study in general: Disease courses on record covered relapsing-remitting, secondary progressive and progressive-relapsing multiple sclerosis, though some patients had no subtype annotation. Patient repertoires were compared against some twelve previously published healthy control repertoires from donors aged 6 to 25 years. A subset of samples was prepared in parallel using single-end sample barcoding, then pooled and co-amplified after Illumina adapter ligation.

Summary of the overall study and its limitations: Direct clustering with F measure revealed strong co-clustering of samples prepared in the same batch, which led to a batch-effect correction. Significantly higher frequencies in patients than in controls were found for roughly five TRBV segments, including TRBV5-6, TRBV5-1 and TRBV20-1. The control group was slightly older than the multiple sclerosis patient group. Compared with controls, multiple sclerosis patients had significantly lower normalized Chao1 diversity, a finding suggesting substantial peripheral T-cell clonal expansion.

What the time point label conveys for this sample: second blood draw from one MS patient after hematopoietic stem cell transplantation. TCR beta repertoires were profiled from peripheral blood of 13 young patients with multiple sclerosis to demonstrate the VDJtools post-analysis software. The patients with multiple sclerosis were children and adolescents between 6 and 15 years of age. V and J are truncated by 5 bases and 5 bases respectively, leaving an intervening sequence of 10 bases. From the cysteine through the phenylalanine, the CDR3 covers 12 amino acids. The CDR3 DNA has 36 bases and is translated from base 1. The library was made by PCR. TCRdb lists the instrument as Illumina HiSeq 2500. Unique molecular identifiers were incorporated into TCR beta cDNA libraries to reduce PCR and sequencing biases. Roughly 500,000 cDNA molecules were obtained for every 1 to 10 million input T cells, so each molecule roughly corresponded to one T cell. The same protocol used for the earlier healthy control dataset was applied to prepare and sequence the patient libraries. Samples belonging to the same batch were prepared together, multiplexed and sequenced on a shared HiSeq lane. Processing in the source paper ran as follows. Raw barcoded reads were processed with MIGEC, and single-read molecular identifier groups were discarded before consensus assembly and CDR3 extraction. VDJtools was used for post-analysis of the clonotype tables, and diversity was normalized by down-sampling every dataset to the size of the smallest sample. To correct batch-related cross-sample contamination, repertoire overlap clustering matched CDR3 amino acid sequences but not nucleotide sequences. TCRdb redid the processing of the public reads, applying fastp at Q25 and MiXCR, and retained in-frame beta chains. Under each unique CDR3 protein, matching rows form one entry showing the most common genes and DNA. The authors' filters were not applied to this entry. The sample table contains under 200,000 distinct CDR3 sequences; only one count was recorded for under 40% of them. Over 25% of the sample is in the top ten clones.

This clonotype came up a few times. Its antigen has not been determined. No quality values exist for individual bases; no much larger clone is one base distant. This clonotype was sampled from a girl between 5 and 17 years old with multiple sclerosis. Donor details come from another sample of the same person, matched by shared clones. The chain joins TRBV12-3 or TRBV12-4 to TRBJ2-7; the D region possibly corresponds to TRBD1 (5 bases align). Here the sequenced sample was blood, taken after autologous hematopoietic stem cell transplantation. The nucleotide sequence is TGTGCCAGCAGTGTCAGGGTTCACGAGCAGTACTTC. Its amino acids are CASSVRVHEQYF.